These 4 T cell receptor beta chains were all obtained from the same sample, sequenced in a study of blood T cells in healthy people across ages. Together with a sample-barcoded 5' primer, a J-beta primer mix was included in a second PCR lasting roughly 6 to 12 cycles. TCRdb re-derived calls from the 5' RACE reads in MiXCR, one entry per CDR3 protein. The top ten hold approximately 8.7% of the sample, which has roughly 550,000 distinct CDR3 sequences, more than 20% seen once. The data also belong to a second study, concerning T cells of mothers and their children.

Sequencing was performed on blood. These receptors originate from a boy aged 10-17 years in good health.

This clonotype has more than one count but fewer than ten. The rearrangement links TRBV2 to TRBJ1-1, with TRBD1 as a possible D gene (6 bases). The CDR3 loop spans 12 amino acids. V was pared by 11 bases and J by 3 bases, with 13 bases between. Germline lookup yields CDR1 SNHLY and CDR2 FYNNEI. This chain's CDR3 is CAPEGGDTEAFF. The CDR3 DNA reads TGTGCCCCGGAGGGGGGGGACACTGAAGCTTTCTTT. The full variable domain, rest sourced from reference TRBV2 and TRBJ1-1, is EPEVTQTPSHQVTQMGQEVILRCVPISNHLYFYWYRQILGQKVEFLVSFYNNEISEKSEIFDDQFSVERPDGSNFTLKIRSTKLEDSAMYFCAPEGGDTEAFFGQGTRLTVV.

The DNA of the CDR3 is TGTGCCAGCAGTCTGCCGACTGAGGATTCACCCCTCCACTTT. Its translation: CASSLPTEDSPLHF. The V and J genes are TRBV25-1 and TRBJ1-6; D is unresolved. The CDR3 extends over 14 amino acids. V was trimmed by 5 bases and J by 8 bases, leaving 13 bases between them. CDR1 and CDR2 (germline): MGHDK, SYGVNS.

The chain links TRBV30 to TRBJ2-4, with TRBD1 identical over 10 bases. Trimming removed 3 bases from V and 9 bases from J; junction bases left unmatched: 2. There are 12 residues in the CDR3. CDR1 and CDR2 from the germline V gene are GTSNPN and SVGIG (reference sequence). This chain's CDR3 is CAWRRTGGIQYF. CDR3 sequence (DNA): TGTGCCTGGAGGAGGACAGGGGGCATTCAGTACTTC.

This clonotype was observed a few times. Because the CDR3 is missing its conserved closing phenylalanine or tryptophan, this is likely a read error. V gene TRBV12-3 or TRBV12-4 combines with J gene TRBJ2-5; tentative D call: TRBD2 (6 bases). The J call could be wrong; TRBJ2-1 is a better fit for the DNA end. The CDR3 contains 13 residues. Here the CDR3 DNA reads TGTGCCAGCAGATCAGGGAGGTGGAATGAGCAGTTCCTC. It encodes CASRSGRWNEQFL.